This T cell receptor (beta chain) appears in the sequencing data of a study of cytomegalovirus exposure and HLA in healthy donors. The study, taken as a whole, reports: Among the most significant clusters, several appeared linked to common viral pathogens in a later analysis. The authors later linked a missense DCLRE1C variant to TCR beta V- and J-gene trimming. A highly shared variant cluster was judged a likely technical artifact.

A note on this clone: Its antigen is undetermined.

Each of the donors was a healthy bone marrow donor. The PCR contained 60 Vbeta and 13 Jbeta primers. Data came from immunoSEQ multiplex PCR; TCRdb stores just in-frame clones and leaves some out. This table has fewer than 200,000 clones, around 76% appearing once. The sequence derives from a female donor in good health and CMV-seronegative. What was sequenced was PBMCs.

The chain's CDR3 is CASSPLAHEQYF. Written as DNA, the CDR3 is TGTGCCAGCAGCCCCCTAGCGCACGAGCAGTACTTC. The chain is built from TRBV4-2 and TRBJ2-7; maybe TRBD2 (6 bases). The germline V and J ends were trimmed by 4 bases and 5 bases, with 9 bases remaining between them. The CDR3 loop spans 12 amino acids. Germline V CDR1 and CDR2: LGHNA, YNFKEQ.